These 15 T cell receptor beta chains share one sample of origin, sequenced in a study of cytomegalovirus exposure and HLA in healthy donors. This PCR relied on a set of 60 Vbeta primers and 13 Jbeta primers. The data were produced by immunoSEQ multiplex PCR, yet TCRdb's version contains in-frame clones alone and is incomplete. The sample includes roughly 160,000 clones, 76% of them seen just once. Sequencing was done on a sample of PBMCs. All receptors come from a man in his fifties or sixties in good health and CMV-seronegative.

The chain joins TRBV7-2 to TRBJ2-2, with TRBD1 matching 10 bases. J lost 0 bases, V lost 5 bases, and 6 bases had no gene match. Germline CDR1 SGHTA, CDR2 FQGNSA. This CDR3 is built from 17 residues. CDR3 nucleotide sequence: TGTGCCAGCAGCCAAAGAGGACAGGGGGCGAACACCGGGGAGCTGTTTTTT. Translation: CASSQRGQGANTGELFF.

This clone showed up just a few times. V gene TRBV28 combines with J gene TRBJ1-6; D is perhaps TRBD1 (5 bases). Germline V gene data show CDR1 as MDHEN and CDR2 as SYDVKM. The CDR3 runs to 14 residues. The germline V and J ends were trimmed by 3 bases and 13 bases, with 16 bases remaining between them. The CDR3 loop reads CASSFAGLAVPLHF. The CDR3 DNA sequence: TGTGCCAGCAGTTTCGCGGGGCTTGCGGTCCCCCTCCACTTT.

The chain links TRBV19 to TRBJ2-1; 13 nucleotides align to TRBD2. The V segment lost 3 bases and the J segment 8 bases; nucleotides outside the gene matches: 4. This CDR3 region has 15 residues. CDR1 is LNHDA and CDR2 is SQIVND in the germline V gene (reference sequence). CDR3 bases: TGTGCCAGTAGTATGGGACTAGCGGGGAAGGATGAGCAGTTCTTC. Amino acid sequence: CASSMGLAGKDEQFF.

The CDR3 DNA is TGTGCCAGCAGTTTCTTCGGGACTCCGAACACCGGGGAGCTGTTTTTT. Its protein product is CASSFFGTPNTGELFF. The chain links TRBV6-5 to TRBJ2-2, with D possibly matching TRBD2 (6 bases). This CDR3 comprises 16 residues. The germline V and J ends were trimmed by 4 bases and 0 bases, with 12 bases remaining between them. The V gene's germline CDR1 is MNHEY and CDR2 SVGAGI.

This rearrangement joins TRBV6-6 to TRBJ2-1; 11 nucleotides agree with TRBD2. The V gene end was trimmed by 2 bases and the J gene end by 8 bases; junction bases not matched to a gene: 8. The CDR3 consists of 16 residues. The germline CDR1 and CDR2 sequences are MNHNY and SVGAGI (reference sequence). As DNA, the CDR3 is TGTGCCAGCAGTTACGGGTTAGCGGGGGGGCCGGATGAGCAGTTCTTC. It encodes CASSYGLAGGPDEQFF.

This CDR3 is CASRPGTGSYEQYF. The CDR3 DNA follows: TGCGCCAGCAGGCCCGGGACAGGGTCCTACGAGCAGTACTTC. This chain links TRBV10-2 with TRBJ2-7; 9 nucleotides match TRBD1. CDR1 WSHSY and CDR2 SAAADI come from the germline V gene. The ends lost 6 bases at V and 1 base at J; junction bases unmatched: 4. There are 14 residues in the CDR3.

This chain links TRBV20-1 with TRBJ2-4; 9 bases line up with TRBD1. In germline, CDR1 is DFQATT, CDR2 SNEGSKA (reference sequence). The CDR3 runs to 11 residues. Here the CDR3 DNA reads TGCAGGACCGACAGGGGGGGCATTCAGTACTTC. Translated: CRTDRGGIQYF.

This clone was observed a few times. The J gene is TRBJ2-2, the V gene TRBV5-8; D possibly corresponds to TRBD2 (6 bases). This CDR3 contains 15 residues. The germline V gene encodes CDR1 SGHTS and CDR2 YDEGEE. V was pared by 1 base and J by 5 bases, with 12 bases between. The CDR3 reads CASSLFAGWTGELFF. Here the CDR3 DNA reads TGTGCCAGCAGCTTGTTTGCGGGATGGACCGGGGAGCTGTTTTTT.

This clone occurred a few times. The rearrangement uses TRBV5-1 and TRBJ2-6; D call uncertain. The CDR3 is 16 residues long. Germline CDR1 and CDR2: SGHRS and YFSETQ. Trimming pared 4 bases from V and 1 base from J, leaving 12 bases between. The CDR3 bases are TGCGCCAGCAGCCCGCTTGACATATCTGGGGCCAACGTCCTGACTTTC. This sequence encodes CASSPLDISGANVLTF. Combining the CDR3 with reference TRBV5-1 and TRBJ2-6 gives the whole variable domain KAGVTQTPRYLIKTRGQQVTLSCSPISGHRSVSWYQQTPGQGLQFLFEYFSETQRNKGNFPGRFSGRQFSNSRSEMNVSTLELGDSALYLCASSPLDISGANVLTFGAGSRLTVL.

The rearrangement links TRBV5-1 to TRBJ2-5; 10 bases align to TRBD2. V was pared by 4 bases and J by 4 bases, with 10 bases of the junction left unmatched. This CDR3 comprises 16 residues. The V gene's germline CDR1 is SGHRS and CDR2 YFSETQ. The CDR3 DNA follows: TGCGCCAGCAGCCCCAGGAGCGGGGGGGTAGGAGAGACCCAGTACTTC. Its protein is CASSPRSGGVGETQYF.

The gene calls are TRBV9 and TRBJ1-5; D remains ambiguous. Germline CDR1 and CDR2: SGDLS and YYNGEE. This CDR3 region has 15 residues. The germline V and J ends were trimmed by 3 bases and 3 bases, with 13 bases remaining between them. The CDR3, as DNA: TGTGCCAGCAGCGCACTTTTGAGGGCCAATCAGCCCCAGCATTTT. It encodes CASSALLRANQPQHF.

The V and J genes are TRBV5-1 and TRBJ1-4; tentative D call: TRBD1 (5 bases). There are 15 residues in the CDR3. V was pared by 0 bases and J by 6 bases, with 12 bases between. The V gene's germline CDR1 is SGHRS and CDR2 YFSETQ. CDR3: CASSLVGADYEKLFF. DNA of the CDR3: TGCGCCAGCAGCTTGGTAGGGGCCGATTATGAAAAACTGTTTTTT. Based on the CDR3 plus reference TRBV5-1 and TRBJ1-4, the full variable domain is KAGVTQTPRYLIKTRGQQVTLSCSPISGHRSVSWYQQTPGQGLQFLFEYFSETQRNKGNFPGRFSGRQFSNSRSEMNVSTLELGDSALYLCASSLVGADYEKLFFGSGTQLSVL.

About this clone itself: This specimen includes other DNA sequences encoding the same CDR3. The gene calls are TRBV28 and TRBJ2-6, with 7 bases that match TRBD2. Germline CDR1 reads MDHEN; CDR2 reads SYDVKM. CDR3 length: 15 residues. The V and J ends lost 8 bases and 4 bases, in that order; junction bases with no gene match: 8. CDR3: CASEGGPTGANVLTF. The CDR3 region has the DNA TGTGCCAGCGAGGGAGGGCCTACGGGGGCCAACGTCCTGACTTTC.

V is TRBV28 and J is TRBJ2-7, with TRBD2 matching 13 bases. In germline, CDR1 is MDHEN, CDR2 SYDVKM. V was clipped by 3 bases and J by 1 base; unmatched bases: 9. The CDR3 runs to 18 residues. CDR3 residues: CASSFFRTSGRISYEQYF. The CDR3 DNA sequence: TGTGCCAGCAGTTTTTTTCGGACTAGCGGGAGAATTTCCTACGAGCAGTACTTC.

The chain couples TRBV11-3 to TRBJ2-1, with a weak D call TRBD2 (5 bases). The CDR3 runs 16 residues. Germline V gene data show CDR1 as SGHNT and CDR2 as YENEEA. V dropped 5 bases and J dropped 8 bases, with 22 bases sitting between them. The CDR3 spells CASSTSEADRWDEQFF. CDR3 coding DNA: TGTGCCAGCAGCACCTCGGAGGCGGATCGATGGGATGAGCAGTTCTTC.